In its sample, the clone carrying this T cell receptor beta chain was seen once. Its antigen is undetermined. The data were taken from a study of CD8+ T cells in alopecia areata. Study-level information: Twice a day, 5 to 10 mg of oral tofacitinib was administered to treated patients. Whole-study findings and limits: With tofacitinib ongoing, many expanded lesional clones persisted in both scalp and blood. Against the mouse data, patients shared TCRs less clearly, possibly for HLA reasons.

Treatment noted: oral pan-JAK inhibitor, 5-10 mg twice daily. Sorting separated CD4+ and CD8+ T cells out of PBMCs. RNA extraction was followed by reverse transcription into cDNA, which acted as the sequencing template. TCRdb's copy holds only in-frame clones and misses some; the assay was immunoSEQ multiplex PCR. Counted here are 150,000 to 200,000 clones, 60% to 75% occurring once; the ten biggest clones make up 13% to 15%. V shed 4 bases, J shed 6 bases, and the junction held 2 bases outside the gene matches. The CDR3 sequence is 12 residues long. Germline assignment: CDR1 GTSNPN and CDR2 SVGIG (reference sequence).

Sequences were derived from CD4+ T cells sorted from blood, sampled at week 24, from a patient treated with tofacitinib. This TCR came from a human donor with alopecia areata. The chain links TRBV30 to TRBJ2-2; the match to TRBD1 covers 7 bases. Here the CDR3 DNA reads TGTGCCTGGATCGGACAGGCCGGGGAGCTGTTTTTT. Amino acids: CAWIGQAGELFF.